These T cell receptor beta chains were read from a single sample in a study of CD8 T cells in Susac syndrome. TCRdb fed the immunoSEQ multiplex PCR reads into MiXCR, producing one record per CDR3 protein. Here the sample spans about 210,000 distinct CDR3 sequences, about 95% being singletons. Sequenced: CD4+ T cells from PBMCs. These receptors were taken from a human donor with multiple sclerosis. Both conserved end residues are part of each CDR3. The D gene is left open where the match is weak. The size of a clone is reported for some rows only, either as once, few or many, or as a class for expanded clones.

>.|TRBJ2-5|.|TRBV14
CASSHVQETQYF
TGTGCCAGCAGCCATGTTCAAGAGACCCAGTACTTC
>TRBD2|TRBJ2-3|once|TRBV20-1
CSARPTGGISTQYF
TGCAGTGCTAGACCCACGGGGGGGATTTCTACGCAGTATTTT
>.|TRBJ1-2|.|TRBV7-2
CASSQTGFLPNYGYTF
TGTGCCAGCAGCCAAACAGGGTTCCTACCTAACTATGGCTACACCTTC
>.|TRBJ2-7|.|TRBV3-1
CASSQFDSTYEQYF
TGTGCCAGCAGCCAGTTCGACAGCACCTACGAGCAGTACTTC
>TRBD1|TRBJ1-5|.|TRBV29-1
CSARTGSNQPQHF
TGCAGTGCTAGGACAGGGAGCAATCAGCCCCAGCATTTT
>.|TRBJ1-6|once|TRBV25-1
CASSRPFGPLHF
TGTGCCAGCAGCCGACCCTTCGGGCCCCTCCACTTT
>.|TRBJ2-7|.|TRBV7-3
CASSLNHFVCEQYF
TGTGCCAGCAGCTTAAACCATTTTGTGTGCGAGCAGTACTTC
>TRBD1|TRBJ2-5|.|TRBV2
CASSGLTWDRGFGTQYF
TGTGCCAGCAGCGGACTAACGTGGGACAGGGGGTTTGGGACCCAGTACTTC
>.|TRBJ2-6|.|TRBV9
CASSVGETGANVLTF
TGTGCCAGCAGCGTTGGGGAAACGGGGGCCAACGTCCTGACTTTC
>.|TRBJ1-5|.|TRBV20-1
CSARDLGGWNQPQHF
TGCAGTGCTAGAGATCTGGGGGGCTGGAATCAGCCCCAGCATTTT
>.|TRBJ1-2|.|TRBV9
CASSDTGLESYTF
TGTGCCAGCAGCGACACAGGGCTGGAGAGCTACACCTTC
>.|TRBJ2-5|.|TRBV5-1
CASSSDGAMETQYF
TGCGCCAGCAGCTCTGACGGGGCGATGGAGACCCAGTACTTC
>TRBD1|TRBJ2-2|once|TRBV7-3
CASSRTGVFAGELFF
TGTGCCAGCTCCAGGACAGGGGTGTTTGCCGGGGAGCTGTTTTTT
>.|TRBJ2-7|.|TRBV2
CASSVIAAAYEQYF
TGTGCCAGCAGTGTTATAGCGGCCGCCTACGAGCAGTACTTC
>TRBD2|TRBJ2-1|.|TRBV29-1
CAGASGRDYNEQFF
TGCGCGGGGGCTAGCGGGAGGGATTACAATGAGCAGTTCTTC
>.|TRBJ1-1|.|TRBV7-9
CASSFRGGDTEAFF
TGTGCCAGCAGCTTCCGGGGGGGAGACACTGAAGCTTTCTTT
>TRBD2|TRBJ2-3|.|TRBV7-3
CASSPTSGGTDTQYF
TGTGCCAGCAGCCCGACTAGCGGGGGCACAGATACGCAGTATTTT
>TRBD1|TRBJ2-6|.|TRBV30
CAGLRTGPDSGANVLTF
TGTGCCGGCCTGAGGACAGGTCCTGACTCTGGGGCCAACGTCCTGACTTTC
>.|TRBJ2-7|.|TRBV5-4
CASSRNRNYEQYF
TGTGCCAGCAGCCGAAACAGGAACTACGAGCAGTACTTC
>.|TRBJ2-7|.|TRBV7-9
CASSLFGVYSYEQYF
TGTGCCAGCAGCCTTTTTGGGGTTTACTCCTACGAGCAGTACTTC
>TRBD1|TRBJ2-2|.|TRBV11-3
CASSPTGLGTGELFF
TGTGCCAGCAGCCCGACAGGGTTGGGCACCGGGGAGCTGTTTTTT
>.|TRBJ2-3|.|TRBV9
CASSVDSGTDTQYF
TGTGCCAGCAGCGTGGACAGCGGTACAGATACGCAGTATTTT
>.|TRBJ1-1|.|TRBV3-1
CASSQDGNLGIEAFF
TGTGCCAGCAGCCAAGATGGGAATCTGGGGATAGAAGCTTTCTTT
>.|TRBJ2-3|.|TRBV7-8
CASSSSETRADTQYF
TGTGCCAGCAGCTCCTCGGAGACTAGGGCTGATACGCAGTATTTT
>TRBD1|TRBJ1-2|once|TRBV7-2
CASSSSDRRGYTF
TGTGCCAGCAGCTCCTCGGACAGGAGAGGCTACACCTTC
>.|TRBJ2-2|.|TRBV5-1
CASSSIPDVNTGELFF
TGCGCCAGCAGCAGCATTCCAGATGTTAACACCGGGGAGCTGTTTTTT
>.|TRBJ2-5|.|TRBV29-1
CSVEDRETQYF
TGCAGCGTTGAAGATCGCGAGACCCAGTACTTC
>TRBD2|TRBJ2-1|.|TRBV4-1
CASSQASGYNEQFF
TGCGCCAGCAGCCAGGCTAGCGGATACAATGAGCAGTTCTTC
>.|TRBJ1-5|.|TRBV7-3
CASSRVDQPQHF
TGTGCCAGCAGCCGAGTAGACCAGCCCCAGCATTTT
>.|TRBJ1-1|.|TRBV7-9
CASSFSGGYNTEAFF
TGTGCCAGCAGCTTTTCGGGGGGATACAACACTGAAGCTTTCTTT
>TRBD1|TRBJ1-2|.|TRBV6-6
CASIGTWTGVF
TGTGCCAGCATCGGTACTTGGACAGGAGTATTC
>.|TRBJ2-1|.|TRBV2
CASSVKVGQFF
TGTGCCAGCAGTGTAAAAGTAGGGCAGTTCTTC
>TRBD1|TRBJ2-4|.|TRBV28
CASSSPTQGAKNIQYF
TGTGCCAGCAGTTCCCCCACACAGGGGGCCAAAAACATTCAGTACTTC
>.|TRBJ1-3|.|TRBV30
CGANSGNTIYF
TGTGGCGCCAACTCCGGAAACACCATATATTTT
>.|TRBJ1-2|.|TRBV28
CASGRDALTF
TGTGCCAGCGGGAGGGACGCCTTGACCTTC
>.|TRBJ2-3|.|TRBV2
CASSAGGSGSDTQYF
TGTGCCAGCAGTGCTGGCGGGTCCGGCTCAGATACGCAGTATTTT
>.|TRBJ2-4|.|TRBV20-1
CSAGDLSRIQYF
TGCAGTGCTGGGGACCTCAGCAGAATTCAGTACTTC
>.|TRBJ2-7|.|TRBV20-1
CSAVTSASYEQYF
TGCAGTGCCGTGACTAGTGCGTCCTACGAGCAGTACTTC
>TRBD1|TRBJ2-7|.|TRBV12-3/TRBV12-4
CASSIRDRGYEQYF
TGTGCCAGCAGTATTCGGGACAGGGGTTACGAGCAGTACTTC
>TRBD1|TRBJ2-7|.|TRBV20-1
CSAIPGQPYEQYF
TGCAGTGCTATCCCGGGACAGCCATACGAGCAGTACTTC
>.|TRBJ2-1|.|TRBV2
CASMSGFGNEQFF
TGTGCCAGCATGTCAGGGTTCGGCAATGAGCAGTTCTTC
>.|TRBJ2-5|.|TRBV7-3
CASSMTGGETQYF
TGTGCCAGCAGCATGACCGGGGGAGAGACCCAGTACTTC
>.|TRBJ2-7|.|TRBV4-1
CASSQDEQTYEQYF
TGCGCCAGCAGCCAAGATGAACAGACCTACGAGCAGTACTTC
>TRBD2|TRBJ2-1|.|TRBV28
CASSPLAGEREFF
TGTGCCAGCAGTCCGTTAGCGGGAGAGAGGGAGTTCTTC
>.|TRBJ1-5|few|TRBV7-9
CASSRDVNQPQHF
TGTGCCAGCAGCCGGGACGTTAATCAGCCCCAGCATTTT
>.|TRBJ2-1|.|TRBV29-1
CSVGVGKGGYNEQFF
TGCAGCGTTGGGGTAGGTAAAGGAGGCTACAATGAGCAGTTCTTC
>.|TRBJ1-1|.|TRBV15
CATSRPGHLNTEAFF
TGTGCCACCAGCAGACCCGGACACTTGAACACTGAAGCTTTCTTT
>.|TRBJ2-1|.|TRBV30
CAWSEDNEQFF
TGTGCCTGGAGTGAAGACAATGAGCAGTTCTTC
>TRBD1|TRBJ1-4|.|TRBV25-1
CASTGQLNEKLFF
TGTGCCAGCACGGGACAGCTTAATGAAAAACTGTTTTTT
>.|TRBJ1-1|.|TRBV2
CASSRYGRRNTEAFF
TGTGCCAGCAGTCGATACGGACGGAGGAACACTGAAGCTTTCTTT